One and the same sample provided the 26 T cell receptor beta chains below, sequenced in a study of cytomegalovirus exposure and HLA in healthy donors (dated by TCRdb to 2016 to 2017). Library creation used the immunoSEQ multiplex PCR assay. For the multiplex PCR, a mixture combining 60 forward primers for TCR Vbeta segments and 13 reverse primers for TCR Jbeta segments was used. TCRdb carries this immuneACCESS record with in-frame sequences only. Its versions omit some clonotypes, under half of them owing to an unresolved V gene in the studies checked, with the rest unexplained. For this sample the table gives around 170,000 clones, of which around 80% were detected only once. The ten largest make up around 1.4% of the sample. Sequenced material: PBMCs. All receptors come from a girl aged 10-17 years in good health and CMV-seropositive.

This clone was seen only once. J is TRBJ2-1 and V is TRBV29-1, with a possible D match to TRBD1 (6 bases). With 5 bases removed from V and 2 bases from J, the gap between germline ends came to 13 bases. Germline-derived CDR1 and CDR2 are SQVTM and ANQGSEA. The CDR3 covers 14 residues. The CDR3 sequence: CSVSARGTYNEQFF. CDR3 nucleotides: TGCAGCGTTTCTGCCAGGGGAACCTACAATGAGCAGTTCTTC.

The gene calls are TRBV6-1 and TRBJ2-5; 8 bases are a match to TRBD2. CDR1 is MNHNS, CDR2 SASEGT, per germline. V dropped 7 bases and J dropped 5; count of bases not matched to a gene: 9. CDR3 size: 14 residues. The CDR3 reads CASTGGAGRETQYF. In DNA form, the CDR3 reads TGTGCCAGCACGGGGGGGGCAGGGAGGGAGACCCAGTACTTC.

This clone was observed many times. The rearrangement links TRBV6-4 to TRBJ1-5, with TRBD1 as a possible D gene (5 bases). CDR1 is MRHNA, CDR2 SNTAGT, per germline. V was trimmed by 3 bases and J by 1 base, leaving 10 bases between them. The CDR3 runs to 15 residues. CDR3 DNA: TGTGCCAGCAGTGAAACCTCAGGGAGCAATCAGCCCCAGCATTTT. This gives the protein CASSETSGSNQPQHF.

V usage is TRBV25-1 and J usage is TRBJ2-5; no definite D call. The CDR3 contains 11 residues. The germline gives CDR1 MGHDK, CDR2 SYGVNS. The V and J ends lost 4 bases and 3 bases respectively, with 3 bases between them. The CDR3 DNA follows: TGTGCCAGCAGTGTAAAAGAGACCCAGTACTTC. It specifies CASSVKETQYF.

This clone was found once. The J gene is TRBJ2-3, the V gene TRBV27, with D tentatively TRBD1 (5 bases). CDR3 length equals 14 residues. V lost 2 bases and J 2 bases, leaving 8 bases between the germline ends. From germline, CDR1 is MNHEY and CDR2 SMNVEV (reference sequence). The CDR3 sequence: CASSLHRHTDTQYF. Here the CDR3 DNA reads TGTGCCAGCAGTTTACACAGGCACACAGATACGCAGTATTTT.

This sequence joins TRBV28 and TRBJ2-3; TRBD2 agrees at 10 bases. Trimming removed 4 bases from V and 0 bases from J; junction bases left unmatched: 16. This CDR3 is built from 20 residues. From germline, CDR1 is MDHEN and CDR2 SYDVKM. The CDR3 DNA follows: TGTGCCAGCAGTTCCCGAATAGGGCCGGGACTAGCGTCGAGCACAGATACGCAGTATTTT. Translating gives CASSSRIGPGLASSTDTQYF.

The CDR3 here is CASSSPTKGGGSGYTF. Written as DNA, the CDR3 is TGTGCCAGCAGCTCGCCCACCAAGGGAGGGGGAAGTGGCTACACCTTC. J is TRBJ1-2 and V is TRBV7-3; D might be TRBD1 (6 bases). The germline V and J ends were trimmed by 4 bases and 7 bases, with 22 bases remaining between them. This CDR3 spans 16 amino acids. From germline, CDR1 is SGHTA and CDR2 FQGTGA.

V usage is TRBV7-6 and J usage is TRBJ2-3; tentatively, D is TRBD2 (6 bases). Germline V gene sequence: CDR1 SGHVS, CDR2 FNYEAQ. The CDR3 totals 15 residues. Trimming stripped 1 base from V and 4 bases from J, with 12 bases between. CDR3 DNA sequence: TGTGCCAGCAGCTTAGTCCTCTCGGGAGCAGATACGCAGTATTTT. It is translated as CASSLVLSGADTQYF.

The gene calls are TRBV7-3 and TRBJ2-3, with 10 bases aligning to TRBD1. The CDR3 loop spans 15 amino acids. Germline V gene sequence: CDR1 SGHTA, CDR2 FQGTGA. The V gene end was trimmed by 1 base and the J gene end by 10 bases; junction bases not matched to a gene: 8. CDR3 DNA: TGTGCCAGCAGCTTAAAGGTTGAGACAGGGGGCGCGCAGTATTTT. It yields the protein CASSLKVETGGAQYF. Full variable domain (remainder filled in from reference TRBV7-3 and TRBJ2-3): GAGVSQTPSNKVTEKGKYVELRCDPISGHTALYWYRQSLGQGPEFLIYFQGTGAADDSGLPNDRFFAVRPEGSVSTLKIQRTERGDSAVYLCASSLKVETGGAQYFGPGTRLTVL.

This chain links TRBV28 with TRBJ2-7; TRBD2 aligns across 10 bases. In germline, CDR1 is MDHEN, CDR2 SYDVKM. The ends lost 2 bases at V and 3 bases at J; junction bases unmatched: 4. The CDR3 consists of 15 residues. The CDR3 here is CASSLSLAGGYEQYF. The DNA for the CDR3 is TGTGCCAGCAGTTTAAGCTTAGCGGGGGGCTACGAGCAGTACTTC.

This clone was detected only once. The CDR3 sequence: CSVDSGFSGNTIYF. The CDR3 DNA reads as TGCAGCGTCGACTCAGGGTTTTCTGGAAACACCATATATTTT. The gene calls are TRBV29-1 and TRBJ1-3; possible D gene TRBD1, 5 bases. The CDR3 loop spans 14 amino acids. V shed 6 bases and J shed 1 base, with 13 bases lying between them. Germline V gene sequence: CDR1 SQVTM, CDR2 ANQGSEA.

The chain recombines TRBV27 with TRBJ2-5; TRBD2 might be the D (6 bases). The CDR3 totals 17 residues. The germline V and J ends were trimmed by 4 bases and 3 bases, with 21 bases remaining between them. The germline gives CDR1 MNHEY, CDR2 SMNVEV (reference sequence). The CDR3 DNA is TGTGCCAGCAGTTCGCCCTCCCGGGGGAGCCAAAAAGAGACCCAGTACTTC. This sequence encodes CASSSPSRGSQKETQYF.

The chain employs TRBV18 and TRBJ1-4; D not certain. Germline V gene sequence: CDR1 KGHSH, CDR2 LQKENI. There are 12 residues in the CDR3. V dropped 3 bases and J dropped 6 bases, with 5 bases sitting between them. The DNA of the CDR3 is TGTGCCAGCTCACCCGGGGATGAAAAACTGTTTTTT. It is translated as CASSPGDEKLFF.

V gene TRBV7-8 combines with J gene TRBJ2-3; 9 positions agree with TRBD2. The V and J ends lost 1 base and 5 bases, in that order; junction bases with no gene match: 4. Germline lookup yields CDR1 SGHVS and CDR2 FQNEAQ. This CDR3 is 15 amino acids long. CDR3 in DNA: TGTGCCAGCAGCTTAGGCGGGAGGGCAGGAGATACGCAGTATTTT. Amino acids: CASSLGGRAGDTQYF.

V is TRBV18 and J is TRBJ2-6; D is uncertain. Germline V gene sequence: CDR1 KGHSH, CDR2 LQKENI. The germline V and J ends were trimmed by 3 bases and 4 bases, with 4 bases remaining between them. This CDR3 is built from 13 residues. CDR3 protein: CASSPFGANVLTF. CDR3 in DNA: TGTGCCAGCTCACCCTTCGGGGCCAACGTCCTGACTTTC. Drawing the rest from reference TRBV18 and TRBJ2-6, the complete variable domain is NAGVMQNPRHLVRRRGQEARLRCSPMKGHSHVYWYRQLPEEGLKFMVYLQKENIIDESGMPKERFSAEFPKEGPSILRIQQVVRGDSAAYFCASSPFGANVLTFGAGSRLTVL.

The rearrangement joins TRBV6-5 to TRBJ2-7; TRBD2 matches 10 bases. The CDR3 runs 14 residues. Germline V gives CDR1 MNHEY, CDR2 SVGAGI. V shed 5 bases, J shed 3 bases, and the junction held 4 bases outside the gene matches. CDR3 in DNA: TGTGCCAGCAGTCAGCGGGAGGGCCTCTACGAGCAGTACTTC. This sequence encodes CASSQREGLYEQYF.

This sequence joins TRBV19 and TRBJ2-7; D perhaps matches TRBD1 (6 bases). Germline values: CDR1 LNHDA, CDR2 SQIVND (reference sequence). The CDR3 runs to 15 residues. V lost 6 bases and J lost 1, with 16 bases in between. CDR3: CASSRPGQPSYEQYF. The CDR3 coding sequence is TGTGCCAGTAGCAGACCGGGACAACCTTCCTACGAGCAGTACTTC.

The genes are TRBV10-1 and TRBJ2-1, with 14 bases fitting TRBD2. Germline loops: CDR1 WNHNN, CDR2 SYGVQD (reference sequence). The CDR3 length is 17 residues. V lost 0 bases and J lost 4; bases outside the gene matches: 2. CDR3 loop: CASSESGLAGEYNEQFF. CDR3 DNA: TGCGCCAGCAGTGAGTCGGGACTAGCGGGGGAGTACAATGAGCAGTTCTTC.

The chain employs TRBV25-1 and TRBJ2-3; 15 bases fit TRBD2. Germline loops: CDR1 MGHDK, CDR2 SYGVNS. The CDR3 extends over 16 amino acids. Losses at the gene ends were 2 bases for V and 6 bases for J; bases not matched to a gene: 3. CDR3 coding DNA: TGTGCCAGCAGTGAAGGGACTAGCGGGAGGAGTGATACGCAGTATTTT. It is translated as CASSEGTSGRSDTQYF.

The chain links TRBV6-6 to TRBJ2-1, with a possible D match to TRBD2 (6 bases). The germline V and J ends were trimmed by 4 bases and 8 bases, with 15 bases remaining between them. Germline lookup yields CDR1 MNHNY and CDR2 SVGAGI (reference sequence). The CDR3 is 14 residues long. This chain's CDR3 is CASSLGGTGHEQFF. In DNA form, the CDR3 reads TGTGCCAGCAGTTTGGGAGGAACGGGGCATGAGCAGTTCTTC.

The V call is TRBV7-9, the J call TRBJ2-7, with 10 nucleotides matching TRBD1. This CDR3 is built from 14 residues. The V and J ends lost 1 base and 4 bases, in that order; junction bases with no gene match: 1. From germline, CDR1 is SEHNR and CDR2 FQNEAQ (reference sequence). The chain's CDR3 is CASSLGGQGYEQYF. CDR3 nucleotide sequence: TGTGCCAGCAGCTTAGGGGGACAGGGGTACGAGCAGTACTTC.

The J gene is TRBJ2-7, the V gene TRBV25-1, with 14 nucleotides matching TRBD2. The ends lost 8 bases at V and 1 base at J; junction bases unmatched: 4. CDR1 MGHDK and CDR2 SYGVNS come from the germline V gene. The CDR3 is made up of 15 amino acids. In DNA, the CDR3 is TGTGCCAGCGGGGGGACTAGCGGGAGATCCTACGAGCAGTACTTC. Protein sequence: CASGGTSGRSYEQYF.

This clone was seen a single time. The chain carries TRBV10-3 and TRBJ1-5, with unresolved D. This CDR3 spans 13 amino acids. CDR1 and CDR2 (germline): ENHRY, SYGVKD. The V and J ends lost 3 bases and 7 bases respectively, with 10 bases between them. The CDR3 coding sequence is TGTGCCATCAGTGAAGAGGTTCGACAGCCCCAGCATTTT. This sequence encodes CAISEEVRQPQHF.

The J gene is TRBJ2-1, the V gene TRBV9, with 14 bases identical to TRBD2. The V gene's germline CDR1 is SGDLS and CDR2 YYNGEE. The trim removed 0 bases at V and 6 bases at J, leaving 5 bases unmatched. This CDR3 comprises 17 residues. In DNA, the CDR3 is TGTGCCAGCAGCGTAGCGACTAGCGGGAGGGTTGGCAATGAGCAGTTCTTC. Its protein is CASSVATSGRVGNEQFF.

The chain carries TRBV5-1 and TRBJ1-4; D is perhaps TRBD1 (5 bases). The length of the CDR3 is 14 residues. Germline values: CDR1 SGHRS, CDR2 YFSETQ. V was trimmed by 6 bases and J by 4 bases, leaving 13 bases between them. In DNA form, the CDR3 reads TGCGCCAGCACTAGGGGAGGACTTAATGAAAAACTGTTTTTT. As protein: CASTRGGLNEKLFF. Variable domain in full (rest from reference TRBV5-1 and TRBJ1-4): KAGVTQTPRYLIKTRGQQVTLSCSPISGHRSVSWYQQTPGQGLQFLFEYFSETQRNKGNFPGRFSGRQFSNSRSEMNVSTLELGDSALYLCASTRGGLNEKLFFGSGTQLSVL.

The chain links TRBV7-2 to TRBJ2-1; 9 positions agree with TRBD2. The CDR3 is 17 amino acids. Trimming removed 3 bases from V and 5 bases from J; junction bases left unmatched: 11. The germline gives CDR1 SGHTA, CDR2 FQGNSA. The CDR3 loop reads CASSLGTGLAFNNEQFF. The CDR3 DNA reads TGTGCCAGCAGCTTGGGCACGGGACTAGCTTTCAACAATGAGCAGTTCTTC.